The TCR beta chain described here comes from a study of tumor-infiltrating lymphocytes in primary liver carcinoma. Total RNA (around 500 ng) served as template for TCR beta cDNA synthesis primed by a constant-region primer. Libraries for TCR beta were built through three nested multiplex PCR rounds, which together made up a slightly modified ARM-PCR procedure. Primers for the first two PCR rounds were TRBV1-TRBV30 forward primers and a C-beta reverse primer (around 11 cycles per round). TCRdb reanalysed the multiplex PCR reads using MiXCR and keeps one entry per CDR3 protein. The sample lists about 110,000 distinct CDR3 sequences, roughly 80% occurring once. Unsorted bulk tissue of about 18-34 mg yielded co-extracted RNA and DNA. Patients had primary liver carcinoma treated by surgical resection. Each tumor was sampled at four poles and its centre. There were over 80% viable tumor cells in every single sample of tumor.

This CDR3 contains 14 residues. Germline V lookup: CDR1 DFQATT, CDR2 SNEGSKA (reference sequence). Unmatched junction bases numbered 9, after V lost 5 bases and J lost 7 bases. A few counts support this clonotype. What it binds is not known. Study-level findings and limits: Lower overlap was observed for tumor-adjacent and tumor-blood pairs relative to tumor region pairs.

Input material: liver tumor tissue from sampling region 3. Subset: tumor region T3, left-lateral pole. The receptor was isolated from a man aged 35 to 55 with primary liver carcinoma and hepatitis B virus infection. This sequence joins TRBV20-1 and TRBJ1-5, with TRBD1 matching 9 bases. Here the CDR3 DNA reads TGCAGTGCTTCCCAAAACAGGGGGCGGCAGCCCCAGCATTTT. Its translation is CSASQNRGRQPQHF.